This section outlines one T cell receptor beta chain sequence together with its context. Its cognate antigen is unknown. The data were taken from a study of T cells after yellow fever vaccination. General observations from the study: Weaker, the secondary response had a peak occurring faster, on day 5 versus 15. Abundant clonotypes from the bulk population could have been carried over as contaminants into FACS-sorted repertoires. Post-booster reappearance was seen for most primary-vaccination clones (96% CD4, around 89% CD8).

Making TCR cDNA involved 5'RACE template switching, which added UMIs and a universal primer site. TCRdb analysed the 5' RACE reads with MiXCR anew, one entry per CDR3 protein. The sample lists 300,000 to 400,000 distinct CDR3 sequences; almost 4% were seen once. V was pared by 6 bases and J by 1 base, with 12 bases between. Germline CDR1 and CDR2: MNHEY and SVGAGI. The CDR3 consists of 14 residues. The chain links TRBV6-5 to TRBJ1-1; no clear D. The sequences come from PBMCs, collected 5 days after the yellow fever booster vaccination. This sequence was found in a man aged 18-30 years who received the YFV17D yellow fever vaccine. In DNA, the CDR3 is TGTGCCAGCAGCCGACCCCCGGAGAACACTGAAGCTTTCTTT. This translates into CASSRPPENTEAFF.